Each of the 14 T cell receptor beta chains below was sequenced from the same sample in a study of graft-versus-host responses after intestinal transplantation. Generated by immunoSEQ multiplex PCR, the TCRdb table keeps only in-frame clones and is missing some. There are 5,200 or so clones in the sample; approximately 70% occur only once, and 37% lies in the top ten. The sample was PBMCs, taken almost 330 days after intestinal transplant. The receptors were sampled from a human patient who received an intestinal transplant, so some T cells may come from the graft donor.

This clone is a singleton in its sample. V is TRBV7-6 and J is TRBJ1-1, with D possibly matching TRBD1 (5 bases). Trimming left V 1 base short and J 3 bases short, with 12 bases between. This CDR3 region has 15 residues. Germline assignment: CDR1 SGHVS and CDR2 FNYEAQ. The CDR3 reads CASSLGRDHHTEAFF. The CDR3 DNA is TGTGCCAGCAGCTTAGGTAGGGACCACCACACTGAAGCTTTCTTT.

The chain is built from TRBV11-2 and TRBJ1-2; 7 bases are a match to TRBD1. With 2 bases clipped from V and 6 bases from J, the junction kept 15 bases outside the gene matches. Germline values: CDR1 SGHAT, CDR2 FQNNGV. This CDR3 contains 17 residues. The CDR3 DNA sequence: TGTGCCAGCAGCTTAACTTGGTACGGACAGGCCACTGATGGCTACACCTTC. This encodes CASSLTWYGQATDGYTF.

This chain connects TRBV19 to TRBJ2-7; 7 nucleotides align to TRBD1. V was pared by 5 bases and J by 1 base, with 2 bases of the junction left unmatched. CDR3 length: 13 amino acids. CDR1 and CDR2 from the germline V gene are LNHDA and SQIVND (reference sequence). CDR3 protein: CASSLGQSYEQYF. The DNA for the CDR3 is TGTGCCAGTAGTCTGGGACAGTCCTACGAGCAGTACTTC.

This chain connects TRBV7-6 to TRBJ2-6; D may be TRBD1 or TRBD2 (5 bases each). With 4 bases removed from V and 0 bases from J, the gap between germline ends came to 19 bases. The germline V gene has CDR1 SGHVS and CDR2 FNYEAQ. The CDR3 runs 19 residues. The CDR3 coding sequence is TGTGCCAGCAGCTCCGGGACGCTTAGGCACTACTCTGGGGCCAACGTCCTGACTTTC. Translation: CASSSGTLRHYSGANVLTF.

The V and J genes are TRBV9 and TRBJ2-7; TRBD1 aligns across 7 bases. V lost 3 bases and J lost 0; bases outside the gene matches: 9. Germline V gene lookup returns CDR1 SGDLS and CDR2 YYNGEE. This CDR3 region has 16 residues. CDR3 coding DNA: TGTGCCAGCAGCGCCCCTGGGTGGGACAGCTCCTACGAGCAGTACTTC. This encodes CASSAPGWDSSYEQYF.

The chain has TRBV7-2 and TRBJ2-7, with 13 bases matching TRBD2. V lost 0 bases and J lost 3; bases outside the gene matches: 2. Germline V gene lookup returns CDR1 SGHTA and CDR2 FQGNSA. CDR3 length: 16 residues. Here the CDR3 reads CASSLAGTSGDYEQYF. CDR3 sequence (DNA): TGTGCCAGCAGCTTAGCTGGGACTAGCGGGGACTACGAGCAGTACTTC.

This clone was picked up one time. This chain connects TRBV21-1 to TRBJ1-5. TRBV21-1 is annotated as a pseudogene. The CDR3 length is 17 residues. In nucleotides, the CDR3 is TGTGCCAGCATAAGGGTTGTCGGGGCGCGGGGCAATCAGCCCCAGCATTTT. Its translation is CASIRVVGARGNQPQHF.

The chain employs TRBV2 and TRBJ1-2; D is unclear. Germline CDR1 is SNHLY and CDR2 is FYNNEI. V dropped 4 bases and J dropped 0 bases, with 12 bases sitting between them. CDR3 size: 15 residues. CDR3 nucleotides: TGTGCCAGCAGTGCCTTAGACGAGGCTAACTATGGCTACACCTTC. This translates into CASSALDEANYGYTF.

The rearrangement uses TRBV10-3 and TRBJ2-2; D is unclear. From germline, CDR1 is ENHRY and CDR2 SYGVKD. Trimming left V 3 bases short and J 4 bases short, with 18 bases between. The CDR3 runs 17 residues. The CDR3 DNA reads as TGTGCCATCAGTGATCAGTCCCAGTACCCTTCCACCGGGGAGCTGTTTTTT. Translating gives CAISDQSQYPSTGELFF.

V gene TRBV7-9 combines with J gene TRBJ1-1; D may be TRBD1 (5 bases). Between the trimmed V and J ends, which lost 4 bases and 8 bases, there was a span of 17 bases. Germline V gives CDR1 SEHNR, CDR2 FQNEAQ (reference sequence). The CDR3 is 14 residues long. The CDR3 DNA reads TGTGCCAGCAGCTACCCAGGATTCCGGGACGAAGCTTTCTTT. Its translation is CASSYPGFRDEAFF.

The chain has TRBV5-1 and TRBJ2-3; TRBD2 aligns across 12 bases. V lost 6 bases to trimming and J lost 5 bases; unmatched junction nucleotides: 10. CDR3 length: 16 amino acids. CDR1 and CDR2 from the germline V gene are SGHRS and YFSETQ. The CDR3 region is CASNRASGGARDTQYF. As DNA, the CDR3 is TGCGCCAGCAATCGGGCTAGCGGGGGGGCGAGAGATACGCAGTATTTT.

The chain employs TRBV30 and TRBJ1-2, with TRBD1 identical over 7 bases. The CDR3 totals 14 residues. Germline assignment: CDR1 GTSNPN and CDR2 SVGIG (reference sequence). Trimming removed 6 bases from V and 0 bases from J; junction bases left unmatched: 7. The CDR3 here is CACNGQVPNYGYTF. CDR3 DNA: TGTGCCTGCAACGGACAGGTCCCTAACTATGGCTACACCTTC.

The chain carries TRBV19 and TRBJ1-1; D not resolved. The CDR3 extends over 13 amino acids. Trimming took off 5 bases at V and 0 bases at J, with 7 bases between the two ends. CDR1 and CDR2 from the germline V gene are LNHDA and SQIVND (reference sequence). CDR3 sequence reads: CASSGVLNTEAFF. CDR3 DNA: TGTGCCAGTAGTGGCGTTTTGAACACTGAAGCTTTCTTT.

V is TRBV23-1 and J is TRBJ2-7; possibly TRBD1 for D (5 bases). TRBV23-1 is an open reading frame whose function is uncertain. V was trimmed by 0 bases and J by 3 bases, leaving 6 bases between them. There are 13 residues in the CDR3. The CDR3, as DNA: TGCGCCAGCAGTCAATCTAGGGGCTACGAGCAGTACTTC. This gives the protein CASSQSRGYEQYF.